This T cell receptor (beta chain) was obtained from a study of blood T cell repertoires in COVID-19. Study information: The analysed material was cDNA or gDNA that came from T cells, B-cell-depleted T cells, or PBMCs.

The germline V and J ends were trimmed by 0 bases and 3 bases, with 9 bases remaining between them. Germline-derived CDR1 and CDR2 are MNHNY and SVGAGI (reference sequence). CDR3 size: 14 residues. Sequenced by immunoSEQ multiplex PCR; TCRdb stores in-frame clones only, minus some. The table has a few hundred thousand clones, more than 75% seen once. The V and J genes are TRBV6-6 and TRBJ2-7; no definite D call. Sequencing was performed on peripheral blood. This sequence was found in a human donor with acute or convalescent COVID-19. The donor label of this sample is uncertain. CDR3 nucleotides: TGTGCCAGCAGTTACTCGATGGCTTACTACGAGCAGTACTTC. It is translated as CASSYSMAYYEQYF.